These 26 T cell receptor beta chains came from one sample sequenced in a study of regulatory T cells in long-lasting Graves disease (dated by TCRdb to the early 2020s). The time point label of this sample denotes: newly diagnosed GD, antithyroid drugs for less than 3 months. RNA was extracted from PBMCs in TRIzol for both TCR sequencing and RNA sequencing. Library construction relied on multiplex PCR. The reads were generated on an Illumina HiSeq 4000. TCR beta libraries were built with iRepertoire HTBI primers and Arm-PCR amplification of CDR3 regions. In-frame beta chains were kept once TCRdb had trimmed the public reads at Q25 with fastp and called clones with MiXCR. Entries that share a CDR3 protein sequence are merged under the most common genes and DNA. The sample table holds approximately 360,000 distinct CDR3 sequences, of which roughly 12% were seen once. About 19% of the sample lies in the top ten.

These same data were also listed under a study on T cells in Graves' hyperthyroidism and ophthalmopathy.

This sample comprised peripheral blood mononuclear cells (PBMCs), obtained at new diagnosis, from a patient treated with antithyroid drugs. These receptors were taken from a woman younger than 35 with Graves disease. Donor details come from another sample of the same person, matched by shared clones.

The chain joins TRBV19 to TRBJ1-2; perhaps TRBD1 as D (5 bases). The CDR3 spans 14 residues. In germline, CDR1 is LNHDA, CDR2 SQIVND (reference sequence). V lost 0 bases, J lost 8 bases, and 13 bases lay in between. CDR3 in DNA: TGTGCCAGTAGTATAGATGGGGGGATAGACGGCTACACCTTC. Amino acids: CASSIDGGIDGYTF.

The table lists this clonotype with many counts. The CDR3 region is CASSLSIFGGQRSYNEQFF. In DNA, the CDR3 is TGTGCCAGCAGTTTATCGATTTTCGGGGGCCAGCGGTCCTACAATGAGCAGTTCTTC. The rearrangement uses TRBV27 and TRBJ2-1; either TRBD1 or TRBD2 may fit D (6 bases each). Between the trimmed V and J ends, which lost 0 bases and 1 base, there was a span of 19 bases. CDR1 and CDR2 from the germline V gene are MNHEY and SMNVEV (reference sequence). The CDR3 extends over 19 amino acids.

This clonotype appeared many times. This rearrangement joins TRBV5-1 to TRBJ2-3; TRBD1 might be the D (6 bases). In germline, CDR1 is SGHRS, CDR2 YFSETQ. The CDR3 runs to 13 residues. The V end was cut by 5 bases, the J end by 1 base, with 8 bases between. In DNA, the CDR3 is TGCGCCAGCAGACAGGGTGGCACAGATACGCAGTATTTT. Its protein is CASRQGGTDTQYF.

This clonotype was observed many times. This chain uses TRBV7-2 with TRBJ2-7; perhaps TRBD2 as D (5 bases). Germline V gene sequence: CDR1 SGHTA, CDR2 FQGNSA. Trimming took off 5 bases at V and 3 bases at J, with 11 bases between the two ends. This CDR3 region has 13 residues. The CDR3 region is CASSPVRDYEQYF. The CDR3 DNA sequence: TGTGCCAGCAGCCCCGTGAGGGACTACGAGCAGTACTTC.

On this clonotype: Just one base apart from a much larger clone, this may be a read error. The J gene is TRBJ2-7, the V gene TRBV27; 13 bases fit TRBD2. With V trimmed by 5 bases and J by 7 bases, 14 bases remained unmatched. Germline loops: CDR1 MNHEY, CDR2 SMNVEV (reference sequence). This CDR3 comprises 17 residues. The CDR3, as DNA: TGTGCCAGCAGTGCCAAGCGGACTAGCGGGAGTCTCCATGAGCAGTACTTC. It codes for CASSAKRTSGSLHEQYF.

This clonotype was observed at least ten times. V usage is TRBV2 and J usage is TRBJ1-2; TRBD1 might be the D (5 bases). Germline values: CDR1 SNHLY, CDR2 FYNNEI. V lost 5 bases and J lost 4, with 17 bases in between. This CDR3 is built from 15 residues. The CDR3 sequence is CASSRTEGSSYGYTF. The CDR3 DNA reads TGTGCCAGCAGTAGGACCGAGGGGAGCAGCTATGGCTACACCTTC.

This clonotype was seen only a few times. Being one base from a much bigger clone, this may be a read error. The chain employs TRBV28 and TRBJ2-5, with TRBD1 matching 7 bases. This CDR3 region has 14 residues. The germline gives CDR1 MDHEN, CDR2 SYDVKM. The CDR3 protein is CASSLSGTEETRYF. DNA for the CDR3: TGTGCCAGCAGTTTATCGGGGACAGAAGAGACCCGGTACTTC.

This clonotype was seen at least ten times. The CDR3 sequence is CSAKTLSDRTDTQYF. CDR3 DNA: TGCAGTGCCAAGACGCTCTCGGACAGGACAGATACGCAGTATTTT. This chain uses TRBV20-1 with TRBJ2-3; 7 bases are a match to TRBD1. The CDR3 is made up of 15 amino acids. Per the germline V gene, CDR1 is DFQATT and CDR2 is SNEGSKA (reference sequence). The V gene end was trimmed by 6 bases and the J gene end by 3 bases; junction bases not matched to a gene: 12.

In its sample, this clonotype was seen many times. The chain recombines TRBV6-2 or TRBV6-3 with TRBJ2-1; TRBD2 matches 11 bases. This CDR3 region has 17 residues. Germline lookup yields CDR1 MNHEY and CDR2 SVGEGT. J was trimmed by 2 bases and V by 3 bases; bases with no gene match: 6. CDR3 in DNA: TGTGCCAGCAGTTATACTAGCGGGAGCTTTACCTACAATGAGCAGTTCTTC. Translated: CASSYTSGSFTYNEQFF.

There are many counts of this clonotype. CDR3 amino acids: CASSPRQGQYNEQFF. CDR3 nucleotides: TGTGCCAGCAGCCCCCGACAGGGACAGTACAATGAGCAGTTCTTC. The chain couples TRBV13 to TRBJ2-1; 7 nucleotides match TRBD1. Losses at the gene ends were 5 bases for V and 4 bases for J; bases not matched to a gene: 8. The CDR3 length is 15 residues. Germline lookup yields CDR1 PRHDT and CDR2 FYEKMQ (reference sequence).

This clonotype came up a few times. The rearrangement uses TRBV7-3 and TRBJ2-6; D is tentatively TRBD1 or TRBD2 (5 bases each). Trimming took off 7 bases at V and 4 bases at J, with 17 bases between the two ends. There are 16 residues in the CDR3. The germline CDR1 and CDR2 sequences are SGHTA and FQGTGA. For the CDR3, the DNA is TGTGCCAGCACCCCCGGCCAAGGGGACGGGGCCAACGTCCTGACTTTC. It is translated as CASTPGQGDGANVLTF.

This clonotype was seen at least ten times. The chain carries TRBV24-1 and TRBJ1-2, with D unclear. V lost 12 bases and J 0 bases, leaving 25 bases between the germline ends. Germline V lookup: CDR1 KGHDR, CDR2 SFDVKD. The CDR3 covers 17 residues. The CDR3 reads CAARTPRIGSANYGYTF. In DNA form, the CDR3 reads TGTGCCGCCCGAACCCCCCGGATAGGCTCAGCTAACTATGGCTACACCTTC.

This clonotype was counted at least ten times. The J gene is TRBJ2-3, the V gene TRBV20-1; 10 nucleotides align to TRBD1. Germline V lookup: CDR1 DFQATT, CDR2 SNEGSKA (reference sequence). Unmatched junction bases numbered 5, after V lost 7 bases and J lost 4 bases. The CDR3 length is 13 residues. CDR3 DNA: TGCAGTGTGGGAGACAGGGGGCCAGATACGCAGTATTTT. It encodes CSVGDRGPDTQYF.

This clonotype was seen many times. The chain is built from TRBV27 and TRBJ2-6; D is perhaps TRBD2 (5 bases). Per germline, CDR1 MNHEY and CDR2 SMNVEV (reference sequence). Trimming removed 7 bases from V and 0 bases from J, with 10 bases in between. CDR3 length: 15 residues. CDR3 DNA: TGTGCCAGCACCCTGGGGAGCTCTGGGGCCAACGTCCTGACTTTC. Its protein product is CASTLGSSGANVLTF.

The sample holds many counts of this clonotype. The genes are TRBV20-1 and TRBJ2-1; no reliable D call. The V end lost 5 bases, the J end lost 8 bases, and 19 bases lay between the germline ends. Germline CDR1 is DFQATT and CDR2 is SNEGSKA (reference sequence). This CDR3 has 14 amino acids. CDR3 DNA sequence: TGCAGTGCTCCCCCCTCGACACGAGGAGATGAGCAGTTCTTC. Its translation is CSAPPSTRGDEQFF.

This clonotype has only a few counts. The CDR3 coding sequence is TGTGCCAGCAGCAGTCTCGAGGGGTTAGGTGAGCAGTTCTTC. Encoded protein: CASSSLEGLGEQFF. This sequence joins TRBV27 and TRBJ2-1, with D perhaps matching TRBD1 or TRBD2 (5 bases each). There are 14 residues in the CDR3. V was shortened by 6 bases and J by 9 bases, with 18 bases between the two germline ends. Germline CDR1 and CDR2: MNHEY and SMNVEV (reference sequence).

This clonotype was seen at least ten times. The genes are TRBV7-2 and TRBJ2-1; TRBD1 might be the D (6 bases). CDR1 and CDR2 (germline): SGHTA, FQGNSA. Trimming shortened V by 1 base and J by 5 bases, and 9 bases separated the two germline ends. The CDR3 runs 14 residues. CDR3 DNA sequence: TGTGCCAGCAGCTTAGAAGGGACAAACAATGAGCAGTTCTTC. Encoded protein: CASSLEGTNNEQFF.

The CDR3 sequence is CSAELAGGRETQYF. CDR3 DNA sequence: TGCAGTGCGGAGCTAGCGGGAGGTAGGGAGACCCAGTACTTC. The chain links TRBV20-1 to TRBJ2-5; 11 bases fit TRBD2. In germline, CDR1 is DFQATT, CDR2 SNEGSKA (reference sequence). J gave up 5 bases and V 6 bases, and 8 bases lay outside the gene matches. The CDR3 has 14 residues.

This clonotype was counted many times. The V call is TRBV7-3, the J call TRBJ2-1, with a tentative D call TRBD2 (7 bases). With 3 bases removed from V and 7 bases from J, the gap between germline ends came to 16 bases. CDR3 length equals 15 residues. The germline CDR1 and CDR2 sequences are SGHTA and FQGTGA. The CDR3 spells CASSLGGHDYNEQFF. The CDR3 DNA reads as TGTGCCAGCAGCTTGGGGGGGCACGACTATAATGAGCAGTTCTTC.

The table lists this clonotype with many counts. Here the CDR3 reads CASSQLRTKLQSGGSWFGYTF. The CDR3 DNA sequence: TGTGCCAGCAGCCAGCTCCGTACTAAGCTACAATCAGGGGGCTCATGGTTTGGCTACACCTTC. V gene TRBV12-3 or TRBV12-4 combines with J gene TRBJ1-2; TRBD1 matches 8 bases. Losses at the gene ends were 6 bases for V and 7 bases for J; bases not matched to a gene: 31. This CDR3 has 21 residues.

This clonotype was observed at least ten times. The chain carries TRBV11-3 and TRBJ2-5; no clear D gene. The J call is doubtful: the DNA matches TRBJ2-1 better. The length of the CDR3 is 13 residues. Germline V gives CDR1 SGHNT, CDR2 YENEEA. The CDR3 bases are TGTGCCAGCAGTCCCGCCCAGAGCAATGAGCAGTTCTTC. It specifies CASSPAQSNEQFF.

This clonotype was seen at least ten times. J is TRBJ2-1 and V is TRBV28; D unresolved. The CDR3 covers 13 residues. Germline V gene lookup returns CDR1 MDHEN and CDR2 SYDVKM. V gave up 6 bases and J gave up 8 bases, with 14 bases separating them. The CDR3, as DNA: TGTGCCAGCAGCCACCCGGTTATGGATGAGCAGTTCTTC. This translates into CASSHPVMDEQFF.

This clonotype was counted a few times. The gene calls are TRBV6-2 or TRBV6-3 and TRBJ2-5, with D tentatively TRBD1 or TRBD2 (5 bases each). Germline CDR1 MNHEY, CDR2 SVGEGT. V was shortened by 5 bases and J by 2 bases, with 18 bases between the two germline ends. The CDR3 has 16 residues. The DNA for the CDR3 is TGTGCCAGCAGTCGAAAGGGGTGGGGGATACAAGAGACCCAGTACTTC. This gives the protein CASSRKGWGIQETQYF.

Ten or more counts support this clonotype. This chain uses TRBV28 with TRBJ2-7; D gene unclear. The germline V gene encodes CDR1 MDHEN and CDR2 SYDVKM. CDR3 size: 13 residues. V was shortened by 10 bases and J by 2 bases, with 15 bases between the two germline ends. The CDR3 here is CATRAGGTYEQYF. CDR3 in DNA: TGTGCCACCCGGGCAGGTGGGACCTACGAGCAGTACTTC.

This clonotype was counted at least ten times. The chain carries TRBV7-8 and TRBJ1-5; D is ambiguous. Germline V CDR1 and CDR2: SGHVS, FQNEAQ. This CDR3 has 16 amino acids. V lost 4 bases and J lost 0, with 13 bases in between. The CDR3 bases are TGTGCCAGCAGCTCTTGGCAGATGTATAGCAATCAGCCCCAGCATTTT. It encodes CASSSWQMYSNQPQHF.

The J gene is TRBJ1-3, the V gene TRBV11-2; no clear D. CDR3 length equals 13 residues. Germline assignment: CDR1 SGHAT and CDR2 FQNNGV. The V end was cut by 3 bases, the J end by 8 bases, with 11 bases between. The CDR3 region is CASSLDLMDTIYF. The CDR3 nucleotides read TGTGCCAGCAGCTTGGACCTAATGGACACCATATATTTT.